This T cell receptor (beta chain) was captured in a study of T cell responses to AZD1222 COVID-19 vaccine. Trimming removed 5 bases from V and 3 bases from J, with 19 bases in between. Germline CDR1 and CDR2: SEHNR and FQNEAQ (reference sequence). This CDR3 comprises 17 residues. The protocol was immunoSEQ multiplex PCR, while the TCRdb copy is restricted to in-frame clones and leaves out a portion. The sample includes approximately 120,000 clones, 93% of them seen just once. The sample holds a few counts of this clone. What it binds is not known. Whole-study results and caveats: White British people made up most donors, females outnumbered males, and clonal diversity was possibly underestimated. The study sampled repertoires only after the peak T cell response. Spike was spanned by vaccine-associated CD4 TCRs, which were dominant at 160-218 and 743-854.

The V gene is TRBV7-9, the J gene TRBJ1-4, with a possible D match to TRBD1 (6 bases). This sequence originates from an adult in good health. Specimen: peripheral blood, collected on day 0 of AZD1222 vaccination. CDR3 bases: TGTGCCAGCAGCCCCCCTAGGGGGGGCCAATCTAATGAAAAACTGTTTTTT. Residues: CASSPPRGGQSNEKLFF.